This T cell receptor (beta chain) was recovered during a study of cytomegalovirus exposure and HLA in healthy donors. Whole-study findings and limits: As was reported, the HLA-A and HLA-B alleles of most subjects were accurately predicted from TCR beta sequences. As a later analysis showed, a missense DCLRE1C variant was linked to trimming of TCR beta V- and J-genes.

Both 60 Vbeta primers and 13 Jbeta primers went into the PCR. Sequenced by immunoSEQ multiplex PCR; TCRdb stores in-frame clones only, minus some. The top ten hold 6% to 8.5% of the sample, which has 100,000 to 150,000 clones, 74% seen once. This clone was picked up a small number of times. Its specificity is unknown. Among the donors, all were healthy bone marrow donors. The CDR3 covers 17 residues. Germline CDR1 reads PRHDT; CDR2 reads FYEKMQ (reference sequence). V dropped 5 bases and J dropped 0 bases, with 16 bases sitting between them. Sequencing input: PBMCs. The genes are TRBV13 and TRBJ2-2; D not certain. The source of this sequence is a man aged 40-49 years in good health and CMV-seropositive. The CDR3 here is CASSPRYPQANTGELFF. In DNA form, the CDR3 reads TGTGCCAGCAGCCCCCGTTACCCCCAGGCGAACACCGGGGAGCTGTTTTTT.